This TCR beta chain was recorded in a study of blood T cells in healthy people across ages. Between the trimmed V and J ends, which lost 6 bases and 3 bases, there was a span of 18 bases. Germline lookup yields CDR1 SNHLY and CDR2 FYNNEI. The CDR3 consists of 15 residues. In this sample, this clonotype turned up many times. Its target is not known. A second PCR of roughly 6 to 12 cycles used a sample-barcoded 5' primer and a J-beta primer mix. Via MiXCR, TCRdb re-called the 5' RACE reads, giving one row per CDR3 protein. The sample includes 1.5 million to 2 million distinct CDR3 sequences, 28% of them seen just once. Findings of the study overall: The study found more naive CD4+ cells and higher diversity in long-lived than aged donors. With age, beta diversity per million T cells declined roughly linearly, significantly by 35 to 40.

This clonotype was sampled from a woman aged 25 to 39 in good health. Sequenced sample: blood. The chain joins TRBV2 to TRBJ2-7, with unresolved D. The CDR3 protein is CASSYGPAPLYEQYF. Written as DNA, the CDR3 is TGTGCCAGCAGCTATGGACCAGCTCCCCTCTACGAGCAGTACTTC.